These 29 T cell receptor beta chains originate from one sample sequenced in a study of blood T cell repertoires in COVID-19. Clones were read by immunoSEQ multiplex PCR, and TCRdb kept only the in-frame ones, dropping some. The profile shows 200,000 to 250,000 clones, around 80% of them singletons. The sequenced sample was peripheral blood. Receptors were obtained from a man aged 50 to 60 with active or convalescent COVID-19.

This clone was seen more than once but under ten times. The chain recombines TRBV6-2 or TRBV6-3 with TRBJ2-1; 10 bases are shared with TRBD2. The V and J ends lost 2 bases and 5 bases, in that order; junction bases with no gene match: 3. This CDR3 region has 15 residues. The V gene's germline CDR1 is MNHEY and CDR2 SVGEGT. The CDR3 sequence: CASSYIGTSDNEQFF. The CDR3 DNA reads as TGTGCCAGCAGTTACATCGGGACTAGCGACAATGAGCAGTTCTTC.

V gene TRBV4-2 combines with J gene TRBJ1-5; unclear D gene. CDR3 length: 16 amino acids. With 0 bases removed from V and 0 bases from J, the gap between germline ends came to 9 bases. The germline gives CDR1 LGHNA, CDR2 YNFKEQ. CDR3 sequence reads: CASSQEPSHSNQPQHF. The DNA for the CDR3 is TGTGCCAGCAGCCAAGAACCGAGCCATAGCAATCAGCCCCAGCATTTT.

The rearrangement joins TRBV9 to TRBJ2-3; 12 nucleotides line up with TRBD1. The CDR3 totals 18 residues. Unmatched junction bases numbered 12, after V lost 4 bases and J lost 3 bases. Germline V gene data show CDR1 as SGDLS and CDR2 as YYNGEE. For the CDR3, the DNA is TGTGCCAGCAGCTCCCCACCGGGACAGGGGGCCCGGACAGATACGCAGTATTTT. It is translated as CASSSPPGQGARTDTQYF.

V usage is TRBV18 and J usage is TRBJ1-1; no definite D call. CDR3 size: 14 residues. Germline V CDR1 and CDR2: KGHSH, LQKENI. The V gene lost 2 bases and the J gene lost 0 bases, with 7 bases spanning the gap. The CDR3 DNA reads TGTGCCAGCTCACCAGAGGCCTTGAACACTGAAGCTTTCTTT. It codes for CASSPEALNTEAFF.

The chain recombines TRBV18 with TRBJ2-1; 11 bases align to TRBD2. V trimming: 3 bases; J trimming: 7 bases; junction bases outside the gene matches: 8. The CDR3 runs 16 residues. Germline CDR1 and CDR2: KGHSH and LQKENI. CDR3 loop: CASSPLLAGARNEQFF. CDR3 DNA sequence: TGTGCCAGCTCACCCTTACTAGCGGGAGCAAGGAATGAGCAGTTCTTC.

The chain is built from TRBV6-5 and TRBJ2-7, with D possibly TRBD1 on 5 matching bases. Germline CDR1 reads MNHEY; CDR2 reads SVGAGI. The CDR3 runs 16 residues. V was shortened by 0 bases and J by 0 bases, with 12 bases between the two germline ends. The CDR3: CASSYSQGYRSYEQYF. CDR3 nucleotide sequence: TGTGCCAGCAGTTACTCCCAGGGCTATCGCTCCTACGAGCAGTACTTC.

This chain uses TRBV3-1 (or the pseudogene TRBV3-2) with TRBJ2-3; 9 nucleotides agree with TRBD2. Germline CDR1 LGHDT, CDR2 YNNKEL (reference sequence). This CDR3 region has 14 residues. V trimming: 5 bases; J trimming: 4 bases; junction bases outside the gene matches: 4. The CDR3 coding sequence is TGTGCCAGCAGCGGGGGACTAGCAGCAGATACGCAGTATTTT. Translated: CASSGGLAADTQYF.

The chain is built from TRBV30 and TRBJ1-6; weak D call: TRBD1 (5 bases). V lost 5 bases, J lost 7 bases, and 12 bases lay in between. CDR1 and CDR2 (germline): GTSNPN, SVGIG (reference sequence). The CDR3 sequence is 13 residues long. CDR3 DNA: TGTGCCTGGTGCTATGACAGAAATTCACCCCTCCACTTT. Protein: CAWCYDRNSPLHF.

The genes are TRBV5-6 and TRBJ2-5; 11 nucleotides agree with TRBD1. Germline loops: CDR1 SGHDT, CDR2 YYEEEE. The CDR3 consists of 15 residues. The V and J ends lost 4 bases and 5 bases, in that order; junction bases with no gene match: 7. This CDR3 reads CASSQRTGGEETQYF. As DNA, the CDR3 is TGTGCCAGCAGCCAACGGACAGGGGGCGAGGAGACCCAGTACTTC.

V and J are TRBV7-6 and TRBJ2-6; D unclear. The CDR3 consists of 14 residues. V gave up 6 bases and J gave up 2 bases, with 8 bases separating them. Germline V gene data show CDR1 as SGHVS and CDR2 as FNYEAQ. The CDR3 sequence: CASSQRTGANVLTF. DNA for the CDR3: TGTGCCAGCAGTCAGAGGACTGGGGCCAACGTCCTGACTTTC.

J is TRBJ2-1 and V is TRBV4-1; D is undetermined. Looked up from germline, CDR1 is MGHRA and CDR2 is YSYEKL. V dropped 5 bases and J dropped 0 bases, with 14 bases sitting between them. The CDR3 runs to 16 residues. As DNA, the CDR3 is TGCGCCAGCAGCGACCCCTCGCGGAGCTCCTACAATGAGCAGTTCTTC. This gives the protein CASSDPSRSSYNEQFF.

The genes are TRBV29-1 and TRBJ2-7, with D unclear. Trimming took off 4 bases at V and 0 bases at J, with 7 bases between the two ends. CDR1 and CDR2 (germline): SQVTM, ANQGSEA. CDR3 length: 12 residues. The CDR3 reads CSVAGSSYEQYF. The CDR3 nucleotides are TGCAGCGTTGCTGGCAGCTCCTACGAGCAGTACTTC.

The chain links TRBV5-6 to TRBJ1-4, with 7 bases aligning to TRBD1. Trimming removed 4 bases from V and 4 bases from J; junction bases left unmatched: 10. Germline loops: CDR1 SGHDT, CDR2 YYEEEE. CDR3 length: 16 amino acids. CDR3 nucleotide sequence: TGTGCCAGCAGCCCCCTGACAGGGAGCCTTAATGAAAAACTGTTTTTT. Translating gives CASSPLTGSLNEKLFF.

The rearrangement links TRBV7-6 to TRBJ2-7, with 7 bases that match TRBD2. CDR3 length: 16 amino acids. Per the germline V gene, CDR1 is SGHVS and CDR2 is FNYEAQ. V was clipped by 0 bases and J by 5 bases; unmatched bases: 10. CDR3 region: CASSLATSDSRDEQYF. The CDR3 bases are TGTGCCAGCAGCTTAGCTACTAGCGATTCTCGGGACGAGCAGTACTTC.

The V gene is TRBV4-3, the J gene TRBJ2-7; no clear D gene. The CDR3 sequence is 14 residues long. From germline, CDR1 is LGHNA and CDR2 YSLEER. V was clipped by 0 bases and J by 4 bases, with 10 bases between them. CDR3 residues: CASSQDLGSYEQYF. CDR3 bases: TGCGCCAGCAGCCAAGATCTCGGTAGTTACGAGCAGTACTTC.

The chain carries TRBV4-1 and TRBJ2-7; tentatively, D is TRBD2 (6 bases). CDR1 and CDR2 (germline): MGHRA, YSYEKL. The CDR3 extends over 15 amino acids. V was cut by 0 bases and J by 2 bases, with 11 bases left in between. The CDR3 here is CASSQDGWGAYEQYF. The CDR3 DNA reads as TGCGCCAGCAGCCAAGATGGGTGGGGGGCCTACGAGCAGTACTTC.

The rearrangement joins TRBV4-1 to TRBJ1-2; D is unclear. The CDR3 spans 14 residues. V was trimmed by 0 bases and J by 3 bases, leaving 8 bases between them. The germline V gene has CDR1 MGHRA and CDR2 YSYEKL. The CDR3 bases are TGCGCCAGCAGCCAAGACACGGGAGACTATGGCTACACCTTC. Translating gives CASSQDTGDYGYTF.

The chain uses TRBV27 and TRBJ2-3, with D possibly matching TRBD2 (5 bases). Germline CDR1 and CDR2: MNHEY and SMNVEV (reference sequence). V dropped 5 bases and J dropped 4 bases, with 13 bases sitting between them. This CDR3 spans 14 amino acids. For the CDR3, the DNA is TGTGCCAGCAGTCGCCTGGACTTTGCAGATACGCAGTATTTT. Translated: CASSRLDFADTQYF.

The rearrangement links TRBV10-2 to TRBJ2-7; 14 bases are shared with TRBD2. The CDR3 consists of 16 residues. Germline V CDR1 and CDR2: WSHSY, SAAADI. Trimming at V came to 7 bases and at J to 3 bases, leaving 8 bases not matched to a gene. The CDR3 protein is CASNYWGLAGDYEQYF. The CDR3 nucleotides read TGCGCCAGCAACTACTGGGGACTAGCGGGGGACTACGAGCAGTACTTC.

CDR3 coding DNA: TGTGCCAGCAGCCGGCAGGAGGCTAGGGTCTACGAGCAGTACTTC. Translating gives CASSRQEARVYEQYF. V is TRBV5-4 and J is TRBJ2-7, with D possibly TRBD2 on 5 matching bases. V lost 4 bases, J lost 3 bases, and 17 bases lay in between. This CDR3 region has 15 residues. CDR1 SGHNT and CDR2 YYREEE come from the germline V gene (reference sequence).

The chain's CDR3 is CAISETGEVYGYTF. The DNA of the CDR3 is TGTGCCATCAGTGAGACAGGGGAAGTTTATGGCTACACCTTC. The rearrangement joins TRBV10-3 to TRBJ1-2; 7 bases match TRBD1. J lost 5 bases, V lost 2 bases, and 5 bases had no gene match. CDR1 is ENHRY, CDR2 SYGVKD, per germline. This CDR3 region has 14 residues.

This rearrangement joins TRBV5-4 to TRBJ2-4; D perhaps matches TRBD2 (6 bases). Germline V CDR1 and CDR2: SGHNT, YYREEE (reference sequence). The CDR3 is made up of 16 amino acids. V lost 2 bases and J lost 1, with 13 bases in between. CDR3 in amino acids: CASSLEPGRAKNIQYF. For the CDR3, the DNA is TGTGCCAGCAGCTTAGAGCCTGGGAGGGCCAAAAACATTCAGTACTTC.

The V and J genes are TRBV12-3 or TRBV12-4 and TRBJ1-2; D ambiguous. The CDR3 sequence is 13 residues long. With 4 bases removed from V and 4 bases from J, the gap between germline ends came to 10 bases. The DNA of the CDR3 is TGTGCCAGCAGTTACGGCGGCACCTATGGCTACACCTTC. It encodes CASSYGGTYGYTF.

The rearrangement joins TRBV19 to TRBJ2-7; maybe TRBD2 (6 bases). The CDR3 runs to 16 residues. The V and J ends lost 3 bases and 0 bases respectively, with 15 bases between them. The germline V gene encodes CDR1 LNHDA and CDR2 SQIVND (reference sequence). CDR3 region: CASSISVSGYSYEQYF. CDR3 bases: TGTGCCAGTAGTATCAGCGTTAGCGGATACTCCTACGAGCAGTACTTC.

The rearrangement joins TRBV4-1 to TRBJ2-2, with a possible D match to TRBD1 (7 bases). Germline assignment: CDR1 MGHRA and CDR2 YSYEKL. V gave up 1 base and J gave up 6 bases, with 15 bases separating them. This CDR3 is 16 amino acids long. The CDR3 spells CASSQGRAGGSGELFF. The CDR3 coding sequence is TGCGCCAGCAGCCAAGGAAGGGCAGGGGGGTCCGGGGAGCTGTTTTTT.

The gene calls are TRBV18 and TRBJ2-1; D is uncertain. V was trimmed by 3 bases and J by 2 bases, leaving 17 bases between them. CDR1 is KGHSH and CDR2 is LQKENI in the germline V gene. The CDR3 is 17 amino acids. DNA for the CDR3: TGTGCCAGCTCACCCCCCTCGCAACAACCTCCCTACAATGAGCAGTTCTTC. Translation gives CASSPPSQQPPYNEQFF.

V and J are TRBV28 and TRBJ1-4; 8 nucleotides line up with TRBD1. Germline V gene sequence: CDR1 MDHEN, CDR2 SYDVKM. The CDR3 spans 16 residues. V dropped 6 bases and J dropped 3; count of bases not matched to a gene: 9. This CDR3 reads CASSHRQGRANEKLFF. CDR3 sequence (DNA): TGTGCCAGCAGCCACAGACAGGGGCGAGCTAATGAAAAACTGTTTTTT.

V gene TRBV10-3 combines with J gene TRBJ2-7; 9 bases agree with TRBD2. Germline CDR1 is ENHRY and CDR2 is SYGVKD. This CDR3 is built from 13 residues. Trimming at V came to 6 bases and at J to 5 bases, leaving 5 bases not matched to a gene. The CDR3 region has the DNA TGTGCCATCAGCGGGACTAGCCTTGACGAGCAGTACTTC. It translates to CAISGTSLDEQYF.

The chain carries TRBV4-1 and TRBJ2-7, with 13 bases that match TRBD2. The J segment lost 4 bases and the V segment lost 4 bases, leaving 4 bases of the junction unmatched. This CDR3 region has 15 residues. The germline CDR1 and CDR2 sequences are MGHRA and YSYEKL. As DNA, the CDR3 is TGCGCCAGCAGCCGAGGACTAGCGGGGGTATACGAGCAGTACTTC. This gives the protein CASSRGLAGVYEQYF.